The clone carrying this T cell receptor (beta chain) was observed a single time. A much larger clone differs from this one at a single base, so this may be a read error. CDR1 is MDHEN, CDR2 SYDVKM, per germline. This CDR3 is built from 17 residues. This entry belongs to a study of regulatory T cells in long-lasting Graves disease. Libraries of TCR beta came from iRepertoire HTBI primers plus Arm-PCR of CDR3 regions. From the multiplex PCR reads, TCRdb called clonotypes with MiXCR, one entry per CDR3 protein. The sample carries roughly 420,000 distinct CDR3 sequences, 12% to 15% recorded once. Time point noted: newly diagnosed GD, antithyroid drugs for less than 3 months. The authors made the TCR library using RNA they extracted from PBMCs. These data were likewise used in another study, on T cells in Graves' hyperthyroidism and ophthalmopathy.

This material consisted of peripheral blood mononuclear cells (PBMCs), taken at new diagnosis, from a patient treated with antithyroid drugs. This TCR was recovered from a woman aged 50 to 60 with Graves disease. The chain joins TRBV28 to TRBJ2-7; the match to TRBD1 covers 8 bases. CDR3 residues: CASSPRTGRTNSYERYF. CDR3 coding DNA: TGTGCCAGCAGTCCGAGGACAGGGCGAACCAACTCCTACGAGCGGTACTTC.